Presented here are 5 T cell receptor beta chains from one specimen sequenced in a study of T-cell reconstitution after alpha-beta-depleted transplantation in children. Unique molecular identifiers were used in preparing the TCRbeta library. TCRdb redid the calling of the PCR reads with MiXCR, one entry per CDR3 protein. The sample gives 190,000 or so distinct CDR3 sequences, around 7% of which show up once; approximately 2.9% is in the top ten. The source material was PBMCs from the stem cell graft donor, sampled from the stem cell graft. The receptors shown here come from a human donor who donated a stem cell graft to a child with Wiskott-Aldrich syndrome.

This clonotype was counted many times. The rearrangement joins TRBV6-1 to TRBJ2-7; the D call may be TRBD1 or TRBD2 (6 bases each). This CDR3 comprises 18 residues. The germline V gene has CDR1 MNHNS and CDR2 SASEGT. V lost 6 bases and J lost 2, with 26 bases in between. The CDR3 protein is CASRGLSEGGFSTYEQYF. The DNA of the CDR3 is TGTGCCAGCAGAGGACTTAGCGAGGGGGGCTTTAGTACCTACGAGCAGTACTTC.

The gene calls are TRBV20-1 and TRBJ2-1; D uncertain. V dropped 0 bases and J dropped 4 bases, with 10 bases sitting between them. This CDR3 spans 14 amino acids. Germline CDR1 reads DFQATT; CDR2 reads SNEGSKA (reference sequence). In DNA form, the CDR3 reads TGCAGTGCTAGAGAATTAGTCACATACAATGAGCAGTTCTTC. Amino acid sequence: CSARELVTYNEQFF.

The sample holds a few counts of this clonotype. This chain links TRBV5-1 with TRBJ1-1, with 9 nucleotides matching TRBD1. V lost 4 bases to trimming and J lost 0 bases; unmatched junction nucleotides: 16. The CDR3 is 19 amino acids. Germline V lookup: CDR1 SGHRS, CDR2 YFSETQ. Here the CDR3 reads CASSVRTGASDGMNTEAFF. In nucleotides, the CDR3 is TGCGCCAGCAGCGTACGGACAGGGGCCTCGGATGGGATGAACACTGAAGCTTTCTTT.

This clonotype was picked up many times. The chain uses TRBV24-1 and TRBJ2-2, with 12 bases aligning to TRBD1. V trimming: 0 bases; J trimming: 2 bases; junction bases outside the gene matches: 15. The CDR3 covers 22 residues. Germline assignment: CDR1 KGHDR and CDR2 SFDVKD. Here the CDR3 reads CATSDLPGTGGESLGNTGELFF. For the CDR3, the DNA is TGTGCCACCAGTGATTTGCCGGGGACAGGGGGCGAGTCTTTGGGCAACACCGGGGAGCTGTTTTTT.

This chain uses TRBV12-3 or TRBV12-4 with TRBJ2-3, with 8 bases lining up with TRBD2. Trimming cost V 2 bases and J 5 bases; bases outside gene matches: 12. The CDR3 contains 17 residues. In nucleotides, the CDR3 is TGTGCCAGCAGTTTAAGGGCGGGGGGCCCGAGGGGAGATACGCAGTATTTT. It translates to CASSLRAGGPRGDTQYF.